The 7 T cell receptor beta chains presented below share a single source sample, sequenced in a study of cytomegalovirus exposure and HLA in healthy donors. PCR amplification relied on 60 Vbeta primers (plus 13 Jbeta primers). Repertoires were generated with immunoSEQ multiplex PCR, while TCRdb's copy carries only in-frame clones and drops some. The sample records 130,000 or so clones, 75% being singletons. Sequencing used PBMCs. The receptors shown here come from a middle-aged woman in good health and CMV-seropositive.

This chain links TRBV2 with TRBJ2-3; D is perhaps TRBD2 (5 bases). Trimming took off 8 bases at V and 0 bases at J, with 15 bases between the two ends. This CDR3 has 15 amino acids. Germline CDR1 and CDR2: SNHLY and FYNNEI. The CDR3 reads CASERVGSSTDTQYF. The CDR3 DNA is TGTGCCAGCGAGAGGGTTGGATCTAGCACAGATACGCAGTATTTT. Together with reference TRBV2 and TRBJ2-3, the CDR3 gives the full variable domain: EPEVTQTPSHQVTQMGQEVILRCVPISNHLYFYWYRQILGQKVEFLVSFYNNEISEKSEIFDDQFSVERPDGSNFTLKIRSTKLEDSAMYFCASERVGSSTDTQYFGPGTRLTVL.

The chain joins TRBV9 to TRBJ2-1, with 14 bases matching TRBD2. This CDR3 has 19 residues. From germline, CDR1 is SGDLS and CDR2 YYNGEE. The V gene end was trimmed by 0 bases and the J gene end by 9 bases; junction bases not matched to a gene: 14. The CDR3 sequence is CASSVEGVGLAGEDCEQFF. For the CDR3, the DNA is TGTGCCAGCAGCGTAGAGGGGGTGGGACTAGCGGGAGAGGATTGTGAGCAGTTCTTC.

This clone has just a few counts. The CDR3 DNA follows: TGTGCCAGCAGTTTACCAGGGGCCAAAGAGACCCAGTACTTC. This encodes CASSLPGAKETQYF. The V call is TRBV28, the J call TRBJ2-5; perhaps TRBD1 as D (6 bases). CDR1 MDHEN and CDR2 SYDVKM come from the germline V gene. Trimming removed 2 bases from V and 3 bases from J, with 10 bases in between. The CDR3 totals 14 residues.

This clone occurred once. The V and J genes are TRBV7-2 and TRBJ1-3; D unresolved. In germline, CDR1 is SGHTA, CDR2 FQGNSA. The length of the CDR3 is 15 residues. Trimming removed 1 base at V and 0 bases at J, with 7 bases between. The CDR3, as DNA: TGTGCCAGCAGCTTAGTGGGCAGCTCTGGAAACACCATATATTTT. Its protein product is CASSLVGSSGNTIYF.

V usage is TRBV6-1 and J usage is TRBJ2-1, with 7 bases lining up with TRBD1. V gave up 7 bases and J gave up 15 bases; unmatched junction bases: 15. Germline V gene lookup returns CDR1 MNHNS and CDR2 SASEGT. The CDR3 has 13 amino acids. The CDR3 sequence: CASISGQSDRLFF. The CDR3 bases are TGTGCCAGCATCTCGGGACAGTCGGATCGGCTGTTCTTC.

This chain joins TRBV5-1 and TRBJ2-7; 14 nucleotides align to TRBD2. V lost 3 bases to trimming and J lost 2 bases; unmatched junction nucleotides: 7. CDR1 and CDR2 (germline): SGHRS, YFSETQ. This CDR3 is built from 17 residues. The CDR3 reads CASSSEPGLAGAYEQYF. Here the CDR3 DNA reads TGCGCCAGCAGCTCCGAACCGGGACTAGCGGGAGCCTACGAGCAGTACTTC.

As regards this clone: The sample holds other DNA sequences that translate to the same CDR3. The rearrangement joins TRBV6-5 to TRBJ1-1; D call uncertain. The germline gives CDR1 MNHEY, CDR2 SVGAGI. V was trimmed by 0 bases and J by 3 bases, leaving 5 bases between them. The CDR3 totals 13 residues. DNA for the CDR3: TGTGCCAGCAGTTACTCGAGTGACACTGAAGCTTTCTTT. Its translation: CASSYSSDTEAFF.